This is a list of T cell receptor beta chains from one sample in a study of CD8 T cells in Susac syndrome. TCRdb ran MiXCR on the immunoSEQ multiplex PCR reads and lists one entry per CDR3 protein. The sample contains 85,000 to 90,000 distinct CDR3 sequences, 90% to 95% of which appear only once. The source material was CD8+ T cells from PBMCs. The receptors were sampled from a human donor in good health. Both conserved end residues are part of each CDR3. Fields, in order: D gene, clone size, J gene, V gene, CDR3 protein, CDR3 DNA. D genes are given only for firm matches. Part of the rows lack a size; the others show once, few, many or a class for expanded clones.

.,.,TRBJ1-1,TRBV27,CASGVGNTEAFF,TGTGCCAGCGGAGTCGGGAACACTGAAGCTTTCTTT
TRBD1,.,TRBJ1-5,TRBV29-1,CSVGDRPTNQPQHF,TGCAGCGTAGGGGACAGGCCGACTAATCAGCCCCAGCATTTT
.,.,TRBJ2-5,TRBV9,CASSRGGTQYF,TGTGCCAGCAGCCGTGGCGGCACCCAGTACTTC
.,.,TRBJ2-2,TRBV19,CASSIGTTGELFF,TGTGCCAGTAGTATAGGGACTACCGGGGAGCTGTTTTTT
.,once,TRBJ2-7,TRBV3-1,CASSQGSNPYEQYF,TGTGCCAGCAGCCAAGGAAGTAACCCCTACGAGCAGTACTTC
.,.,TRBJ2-3,TRBV9,CASSVGGGSTDTQYF,TGTGCCAGCAGCGTAGGCGGGGGCAGCACAGATACGCAGTATTTT
.,.,TRBJ1-2,TRBV5-1,CASSPGVGNGYTF,TGCGCCAGCAGCCCTGGGGTAGGCAATGGCTACACCTTC
TRBD1,.,TRBJ1-5,TRBV7-8,CASSLAQGIVQPQHF,TGTGCCAGCAGCCTCGCACAGGGGATAGTTCAGCCCCAGCATTTT
TRBD2,.,TRBJ2-1,TRBV30,CASSGGAWYEQFF,TGTGCCTCTAGCGGGGGGGCCTGGTATGAGCAGTTCTTC
TRBD1,.,TRBJ2-7,TRBV4-1,CASSHYVQGAHEQYF,TGCGCCAGCAGCCACTATGTGCAGGGGGCCCACGAGCAGTACTTC
TRBD1,.,TRBJ1-2,TRBV18,CASSPPEGQGINGYTF,TGTGCCAGCTCACCACCGGAAGGACAGGGGATAAATGGCTACACCTTC
TRBD2,.,TRBJ2-3,TRBV20-1,CSASNTAGLAGGRDTQYF,TGCAGTGCTAGTAATACTGCGGGACTAGCGGGGGGAAGAGATACGCAGTATTTT
.,.,TRBJ1-2,TRBV18,CASSPVGIVSDYGYTF,TGTGCCAGCTCACCCGTGGGAATAGTATCCGACTATGGCTACACCTTC
.,.,TRBJ2-5,TRBV20-1,CSLRRQETQYF,TGCAGTTTACGGCGCCAAGAGACCCAGTACTTC
.,once,TRBJ2-7,TRBV9,CASSVVGVPGDEQYF,TGTGCCAGCAGCGTAGTTGGGGTTCCCGGTGATGAGCAGTACTTC
.,.,TRBJ2-2,TRBV9,CASRGGTRNTGELFF,TGTGCCAGCAGAGGCGGGACAAGGAACACCGGGGAGCTGTTTTTT
.,.,TRBJ1-5,TRBV20-1,CSASRGAFGNQPQHF,TGCAGTGCTAGTAGGGGGGCCTTCGGCAATCAGCCCCAGCATTTT
.,.,TRBJ1-5,TRBV27,CASSFWGYSNQPQHF,TGTGCCAGCAGTTTTTGGGGGTATAGCAATCAGCCCCAGCATTTT
.,.,TRBJ2-1,TRBV5-6,CASSKYRVGKVYNEQFF,TGTGCCAGCAGTAAATATAGGGTCGGTAAGGTCTACAATGAGCAGTTCTTC
.,.,TRBJ2-1,TRBV29-1,CSVEGTGSGNEQFF,TGCAGCGTTGAAGGAACGGGGTCGGGGAATGAGCAGTTCTTC
.,.,TRBJ2-3,TRBV29-1,CSVRDMLTDTQYF,TGCAGCGTTAGGGACATGTTAACAGATACGCAGTATTTT
TRBD2,.,TRBJ2-3,TRBV6-1,CASTISLLAAGRDTQYF,TGTGCCAGCACCATTTCCCTACTAGCGGCCGGGAGGGATACGCAGTATTTT
.,.,TRBJ2-5,TRBV6-1,CASSGGQTRGTQYF,TGTGCCAGCAGCGGCGGACAGACACGAGGGACCCAGTACTTC
.,.,TRBJ2-3,TRBV7-7,CASSPGGGDTQYF,TGTGCCAGCAGCCCGGGGGGCGGCGATACGCAGTATTTT
TRBD1,.,TRBJ1-1,TRBV15,CATSTRQGNTEAFF,TGTGCCACCAGCACCAGACAGGGGAACACTGAAGCTTTCTTT
.,.,TRBJ1-5,TRBV4-1,CASSQEGQGSNQPQHF,TGCGCCAGCAGCCAAGAAGGCCAGGGAAGCAATCAGCCCCAGCATTTT
.,.,TRBJ2-4,TRBV7-9,CASSSKAGLAKNIQYF,TGTGCCAGCAGCTCAAAGGCAGGGCTAGCCAAAAACATTCAGTACTTC
.,.,TRBJ2-5,TRBV2,CASSEGAGIQETQYF,TGTGCCAGCAGTGAAGGGGCAGGGATCCAAGAGACCCAGTACTTC
.,once,TRBJ1-1,TRBV20-1,CSASPPMKRLNTEAFF,TGCAGTGCTAGCCCCCCTATGAAGCGGCTGAACACTGAAGCTTTCTTT
.,.,TRBJ2-3,TRBV7-9,CASSNYNEDTQYF,TGTGCCAGCAGCAACTACAACGAAGATACGCAGTATTTT
TRBD2,.,TRBJ2-1,TRBV6-5,CASIGSLTGGEQFF,TGTGCCAGCATAGGTTCACTCACGGGGGGTGAGCAGTTCTTC
.,once,TRBJ1-2,TRBV19,CASSSVSANYGYTF,TGTGCCAGTAGTTCGGTCTCGGCTAACTATGGCTACACCTTC
.,.,TRBJ2-2,TRBV20-1,CSARDYSNTGELFF,TGCAGTGCTAGAGATTACAGCAACACCGGGGAGCTGTTTTTT